One sample yielded the 20 T cell receptor beta chains listed below, sequenced in a study of control samples from healthy donors and cancer patients. Repertoires were generated with immunoSEQ multiplex PCR, while TCRdb's copy carries only in-frame clones and drops some. The table lists tens of thousands of clones, just over 90% of them singletons. The sequencing sample was made of blood. These receptors all come from a woman aged 25 to 39 in good health.

The chain has TRBV7-2 and TRBJ2-3, with 8 bases fitting TRBD2. Unmatched junction bases numbered 5, after V lost 5 bases and J lost 4 bases. The length of the CDR3 is 14 residues. CDR1 and CDR2 from the germline V gene are SGHTA and FQGNSA. The CDR3 sequence is CASSRTSMADTQYF. The CDR3, as DNA: TGTGCCAGCAGCCGGACTAGCATGGCAGATACGCAGTATTTT.

In this sample, this clone turned up once. The chain employs TRBV30 and TRBJ1-1; D remains unclear. This CDR3 contains 12 residues. Per the germline V gene, CDR1 is GTSNPN and CDR2 is SVGIG (reference sequence). V was pared by 7 bases and J by 0 bases, with 9 bases between. The CDR3 spells CALTDLNTEAFF. CDR3 DNA sequence: TGTGCCTTGACTGACCTGAACACTGAAGCTTTCTTT. The full variable domain, in which reference TRBV30 and TRBJ1-1 provide the parts outside the CDR3, is SQTIHQWPATLVQPVGSPLSLECTVEGTSNPNLYWYRQAAGRGLQLLFYSVGIGQISSEVPQNLSASRPQDRQFILSSKKLLLSDSGFYLCALTDLNTEAFFGQGTRLTVV.

The rearrangement joins TRBV10-3 to TRBJ1-1, with D uncertain. The V gene's germline CDR1 is ENHRY and CDR2 SYGVKD. The CDR3 is 12 amino acids. Between the trimmed V and J ends, which lost 6 bases and 4 bases, there was a span of 9 bases. In nucleotides, the CDR3 is TGTGCCATCAGCCCGGACGGCACTGAAGCTTTCTTT. Protein sequence: CAISPDGTEAFF.

The genes are TRBV21-1 and TRBJ2-2; the listed D gene, TRBD2, was not tested against the DNA. TRBV21-1 constitutes a pseudogene. This CDR3 has 18 amino acids. Here the CDR3 reads CAIQNRGTSGANTGELFF. The CDR3 nucleotides are TGTGCCATCCAAAACCGGGGGACTAGCGGAGCGAACACCGGGGAGCTGTTTTTT.

The DNA of the CDR3 is TGTGCCAGCAGCGTAGATGGCGCCCCAAACGCCAACACTGAAGCTTTCTTT. Translation: CASSVDGAPNANTEAFF. The rearrangement joins TRBV9 to TRBJ1-1; D gene uncertain. Germline-derived CDR1 and CDR2 are SGDLS and YYNGEE. This CDR3 contains 17 residues. The V end was cut by 0 bases, the J end by 2 bases, with 17 bases between.

The chain employs TRBV4-2 and TRBJ2-1; 8 nucleotides align to TRBD2. CDR3 length: 16 residues. V lost 1 base and J lost 9; bases outside the gene matches: 11. Germline V gives CDR1 LGHNA, CDR2 YNFKEQ. The CDR3 DNA sequence: TGTGCCAGCAGCCAAGTTCCGGGGGGGCGGAGCGGTGAGCAGTTCTTC. It yields the protein CASSQVPGGRSGEQFF.

This clone was picked up one time. The chain combines TRBV4-1 with TRBJ1-2; unclear D gene. The CDR3 consists of 16 residues. Per the germline V gene, CDR1 is MGHRA and CDR2 is YSYEKL. V dropped 3 bases and J dropped 2 bases, with 16 bases sitting between them. The CDR3 nucleotides read TGCGCCAGCAGCCAGATAATTATAACAGCGAACTATGGCTACACCTTC. It specifies CASSQIIITANYGYTF.

The chain links TRBV2 to TRBJ1-3; D is ambiguous. From germline, CDR1 is SNHLY and CDR2 FYNNEI. CDR3 length: 13 residues. The ends were cut back, 3 bases at V and 4 bases at J, with 7 bases in the middle. The CDR3: CASSEGSGNTIYF. The CDR3 DNA sequence: TGTGCCAGCAGTGAGGGTTCAGGAAACACCATATATTTT.

The chain's CDR3 is CASSITGSSGNTIYF. The CDR3 nucleotides are TGTGCCAGCAGTATAACCGGGAGCTCTGGAAACACCATATATTTT. The chain carries TRBV6-5 and TRBJ1-3; D not certain. The germline V and J ends were trimmed by 5 bases and 0 bases, with 11 bases remaining between them. This CDR3 region has 15 residues. From germline, CDR1 is MNHEY and CDR2 SVGAGI.

The chain is built from TRBV19 and TRBJ1-1, with unresolved D. This CDR3 is 14 amino acids long. Trimming took 3 bases from V and 4 from J, leaving 12 bases between them. The V gene's germline CDR1 is LNHDA and CDR2 SQIVND (reference sequence). As DNA, the CDR3 is TGTGCCAGTAGTATTGATTGGGGAGCCACTGAAGCTTTCTTT. It is translated as CASSIDWGATEAFF.

The rearrangement uses TRBV11-3 and TRBJ1-1; D is ambiguous. Trimming left V 4 bases short and J 3 bases short, with 3 bases between. The germline V gene encodes CDR1 SGHNT and CDR2 YENEEA. The length of the CDR3 is 11 residues. The CDR3 nucleotides read TGTGCCAGCAGCTCGGACACTGAAGCTTTCTTT. It is translated as CASSSDTEAFF.

The chain couples TRBV30 to TRBJ2-5; TRBD1 matches at 8 bases. V trimming: 0 bases; J trimming: 2 bases; junction bases outside the gene matches: 5. The CDR3 sequence is 15 residues long. The germline V gene has CDR1 GTSNPN and CDR2 SVGIG (reference sequence). This CDR3 is CAWSVPTGVQETQYF. The CDR3 DNA is TGTGCCTGGAGTGTCCCGACAGGGGTGCAAGAGACCCAGTACTTC.

The chain joins TRBV28 to TRBJ2-7; D perhaps matches TRBD1 (5 bases). Between the trimmed V and J ends, which lost 2 bases and 3 bases, there was a span of 8 bases. Germline values: CDR1 MDHEN, CDR2 SYDVKM. CDR3 size: 13 residues. Written as DNA, the CDR3 is TGTGCCAGCAGTTTACAGGGTGGCTACGAGCAGTACTTC. Translation gives CASSLQGGYEQYF.

On this clone: Within the sample, other DNA sequences also encode this same CDR3. This sequence joins TRBV6-1 and TRBJ2-4, with a weak D call TRBD2 (5 bases). Trimming removed 1 base at V and 0 bases at J, with 10 bases between. This CDR3 has 16 amino acids. Germline V lookup: CDR1 MNHNS, CDR2 SASEGT. CDR3 DNA: TGTGCCAGCAGTGAAGGGCTCGGACTAGCCAAAAACATTCAGTACTTC. This translates into CASSEGLGLAKNIQYF.

The V gene is TRBV24-1, the J gene TRBJ1-5, with unresolved D. The V and J ends lost 9 bases and 4 bases respectively, with 12 bases between them. The CDR3 spans 13 residues. Germline CDR1 KGHDR, CDR2 SFDVKD. CDR3 coding DNA: TGTGCCACCGCAAGCCAGGCTAATCAGCCCCAGCATTTT. The encoded protein is CATASQANQPQHF.

In this sample, this clone turned up once. The chain combines TRBV12-3 or TRBV12-4 with TRBJ2-3; D is ambiguous. The CDR3 spans 12 residues. Trimming took off 5 bases at V and 0 bases at J, with 3 bases between the two ends. Here the CDR3 reads CASSTSTDTQYF. The DNA of the CDR3 is TGTGCCAGCAGTACCAGCACAGATACGCAGTATTTT.

The gene calls are TRBV2 and TRBJ2-3, with TRBD1 matching over 7 bases. V dropped 6 bases and J dropped 3; count of bases not matched to a gene: 6. CDR3 length: 14 residues. Germline CDR1 reads SNHLY; CDR2 reads FYNNEI. Here the CDR3 DNA reads TGTGCCAGCAGGTGGACAGGACCGACAGATACGCAGTATTTT. The encoded protein is CASRWTGPTDTQYF. Supplemented by reference TRBV2 and TRBJ2-3, the full variable domain reads EPEVTQTPSHQVTQMGQEVILRCVPISNHLYFYWYRQILGQKVEFLVSFYNNEISEKSEIFDDQFSVERPDGSNFTLKIRSTKLEDSAMYFCASRWTGPTDTQYFGPGTRLTVL.

The chain couples TRBV12-3 or TRBV12-4 to TRBJ2-5; D is ambiguous. V gave up 0 bases and J gave up 7 bases, with 6 bases separating them. The CDR3 extends over 12 amino acids. The CDR3 loop reads CASSLAERTQYF. For the CDR3, the DNA is TGTGCCAGCAGTTTAGCCGAACGGACCCAGTACTTC.

The chain recombines TRBV18 with TRBJ2-1; 13 nucleotides line up with TRBD2. Germline CDR1 KGHSH, CDR2 LQKENI. CDR3 length: 15 residues. Trimming removed 3 bases from V and 6 bases from J; junction bases left unmatched: 2. The CDR3 is CASSPGLAGPNEQFF. The CDR3 nucleotides are TGTGCCAGCTCACCGGGACTAGCGGGACCCAATGAGCAGTTCTTC.

This chain joins TRBV28 and TRBJ1-2; D may be TRBD1 (5 bases). Germline loops: CDR1 MDHEN, CDR2 SYDVKM. V dropped 2 bases and J dropped 4 bases, with 11 bases sitting between them. The CDR3 totals 14 residues. The CDR3 DNA is TGTGCCAGCAGTTTACCCCTTAGGGGCTATGGCTACACCTTC. Translating gives CASSLPLRGYGYTF.